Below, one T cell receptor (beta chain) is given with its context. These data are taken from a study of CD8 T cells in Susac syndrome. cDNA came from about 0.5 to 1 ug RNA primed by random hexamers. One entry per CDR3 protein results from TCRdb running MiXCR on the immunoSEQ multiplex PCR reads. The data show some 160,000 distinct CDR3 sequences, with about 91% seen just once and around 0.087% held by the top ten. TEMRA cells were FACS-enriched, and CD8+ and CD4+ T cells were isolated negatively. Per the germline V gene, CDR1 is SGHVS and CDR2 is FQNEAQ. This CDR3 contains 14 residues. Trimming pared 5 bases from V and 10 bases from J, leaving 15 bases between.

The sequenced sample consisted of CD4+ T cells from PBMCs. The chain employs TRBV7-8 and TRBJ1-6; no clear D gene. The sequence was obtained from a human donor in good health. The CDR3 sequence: CASSPRPGRSPLHF. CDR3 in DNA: TGTGCCAGCAGCCCGAGACCGGGTAGATCACCCCTCCACTTT.